The 2 T cell receptor beta chains below come from one sample, sequenced in a study of cytomegalovirus exposure and HLA in healthy donors. The PCR employed 60 Vbeta primers together with 13 Jbeta primers. The protocol was immunoSEQ multiplex PCR, while the TCRdb copy is restricted to in-frame clones and leaves out a portion. The data hold under 95,000 clones, with 60% to 85% observed a single time. Sequencing was carried out using PBMCs. These receptors were taken from a man aged 30 to 39 in good health and CMV-seropositive.

This clone was seen more than once but under ten times. The V gene is TRBV6-4, the J gene TRBJ2-3; 10 nucleotides align to TRBD2. The CDR3 runs to 15 residues. The V segment lost 2 bases and the J segment 1 base; nucleotides outside the gene matches: 0. Looked up from germline, CDR1 is MRHNA and CDR2 is SNTAGT. CDR3 sequence: CASSDTSGGTDTQYF. DNA of the CDR3: TGTGCCAGCAGTGACACTAGCGGGGGCACAGATACGCAGTATTTT.

The chain couples TRBV5-4 to TRBJ1-1, with TRBD1 identical over 8 bases. This CDR3 comprises 13 residues. With V trimmed by 2 bases and J by 6 bases, 3 bases remained unmatched. Germline values: CDR1 SGHNT, CDR2 YYREEE (reference sequence). CDR3 sequence: CASSFQGAPEAFF. In DNA form, the CDR3 reads TGTGCCAGCAGCTTCCAGGGGGCTCCTGAAGCTTTCTTT.